The T cell receptor beta chain described here comes from a study of blood T cell repertoires in COVID-19. Background on the study: Acute and convalescent COVID-19 specimens originated in the United States, Italy and Spain.

Produced via immunoSEQ multiplex PCR; TCRdb's table is partial and in-frame only. Here the sample spans roughly 220,000 clones, roughly 79% being singletons. The CDR3 is 11 residues long. Per germline, CDR1 SQVTM and CDR2 ANQGSEA. V was cut by 7 bases and J by 8 bases, with 14 bases left in between. Residents of about two dozen US areas, aged about 18 to 100 years, made up the participants. The origin of this receptor is a man aged 35 to 55 who had recovered from COVID-19. The sample consisted of PBMCs or T cells enriched from blood (not recorded which). The chain employs TRBV29-1 and TRBJ1-1, with unresolved D. For the CDR3, the DNA is TGCAGCGGACGAGGGCCCGCGGAAGCTTTCTTT. Translating it yields CSGRGPAEAFF. The full variable domain, completed using reference TRBV29-1 and TRBJ1-1, is SAVISQKPSRDICQRGTSLTIQCQVDSQVTMMFWYRQQPGQSLTLIATANQGSEATYESGFVIDKFPISRPNLTFSTLTVSNMSPEDSSIYLCSGRGPAEAFFGQGTRLTVV.